These 21 T cell receptor beta chains originate from one sample sequenced in a study of PD-1 and CTLA-4 blockade in melanoma. Libraries were prepared by immunoSEQ multiplex PCR; TCRdb keeps only in-frame clonotypes and omits some of them. The table has about 32,000 clones, about 87% seen once. The source was CD8+ T cells from peripheral blood, collected from a patient given anti-PD-1 treatment. Every receptor here comes from a human donor with melanoma.

The rearrangement joins TRBV15 to TRBJ1-1, with unresolved D. The germline V gene encodes CDR1 LNHNV and CDR2 YYDKDF (reference sequence). The CDR3 is 14 amino acids. Trimming removed 3 bases from V and 0 bases from J, with 8 bases in between. CDR3 sequence (DNA): TGTGCCACCAGCAGGGTAAACCTGAACACTGAAGCTTTCTTT. The encoded protein is CATSRVNLNTEAFF.

The genes are TRBV6-2 or TRBV6-3 and TRBJ1-1, with 9 nucleotides matching TRBD1. The germline V gene encodes CDR1 MNHEY and CDR2 SVGEGT. CDR3 length: 14 amino acids. V shed 4 bases and J 4 bases; nucleotides not matched to a gene: 4. The CDR3: CASSLQGAGTEAFF. The CDR3 coding sequence is TGTGCCAGCAGTTTACAGGGGGCTGGCACTGAAGCTTTCTTT.

The chain employs TRBV23-1 and TRBJ2-3; D ambiguous. TRBV23-1 falls under the ORF class, with uncertain function. The CDR3 covers 11 residues. V gave up 8 bases and J gave up 4 bases, with 7 bases separating them. As DNA, the CDR3 is TGCGCCAGCCGTGGGCCAGATACGCAGTATTTT. This encodes CASRGPDTQYF.

The chain uses TRBV27 and TRBJ2-7; 7 bases align to TRBD2. Germline CDR1 MNHEY, CDR2 SMNVEV (reference sequence). The V segment lost 8 bases and the J segment 0 bases; nucleotides outside the gene matches: 10. The length of the CDR3 is 15 residues. CDR3 coding DNA: TGTGCCAGCGGAATGCGGGGGTCCACCTCCTACGAGCAGTACTTC. Protein sequence: CASGMRGSTSYEQYF.

This clone has more than one count but fewer than ten. The rearrangement joins TRBV11-2 to TRBJ2-3, with D unclear. Germline V gene data show CDR1 as SGHAT and CDR2 as FQNNGV. The CDR3 totals 12 residues. Trimming shortened V by 7 bases and J by 5 bases, and 10 bases separated the two germline ends. This CDR3 is CASTNLRDTQYF. The CDR3 DNA reads TGTGCCAGCACCAATCTTCGAGATACGCAGTATTTT.

V gene TRBV11-3 combines with J gene TRBJ1-1, with a tentative D call TRBD1 (5 bases). Trimming pared 3 bases from V and 2 bases from J, leaving 7 bases between. The CDR3 covers 13 residues. The germline V gene has CDR1 SGHNT and CDR2 YENEEA. The CDR3 DNA reads TGTGCCAGCAGCTTTACAGGTAACACTGAAGCTTTCTTT. The encoded protein is CASSFTGNTEAFF.

The rearrangement joins TRBV6-1 to TRBJ1-4, with a weak D call TRBD1 (5 bases). V was cut by 2 bases and J by 5 bases, with 9 bases left in between. Germline V gene lookup returns CDR1 MNHNS and CDR2 SASEGT. The CDR3 has 14 residues. This chain's CDR3 is CASSETEGNEKLFF. The CDR3 region has the DNA TGTGCCAGCAGTGAAACAGAGGGGAATGAAAAACTGTTTTTT.

The V and J genes are TRBV19 and TRBJ1-1; D call uncertain. V was trimmed by 5 bases and J by 0 bases, leaving 4 bases between them. CDR3 size: 12 residues. Germline V CDR1 and CDR2: LNHDA, SQIVND (reference sequence). The CDR3 sequence is CASSDMNTEAFF. The CDR3 region has the DNA TGTGCCAGTAGTGATATGAACACTGAAGCTTTCTTT.

The chain uses TRBV7-9 and TRBJ1-4; TRBD1 is a possible D gene (6 bases). In germline, CDR1 is SEHNR, CDR2 FQNEAQ (reference sequence). Trimming removed 5 bases at V and 10 bases at J, with 17 bases between. There are 14 residues in the CDR3. The CDR3, as DNA: TGTGCCAGCAGCAAAGGCGCGGAGGGGGGAAAACTGTTTTTT. Protein: CASSKGAEGGKLFF.

CDR3 DNA: TGTGCCAGCAGTCCCCCGACGGAAAATAGCAATCAGCCCCAGCATTTT. Translated, it gives CASSPPTENSNQPQHF. The chain has TRBV28 and TRBJ1-5, with D unresolved. The CDR3 extends over 16 amino acids. Germline V lookup: CDR1 MDHEN, CDR2 SYDVKM. V lost 5 bases and J lost 0, with 14 bases in between.

J is TRBJ2-3 and V is TRBV9; a weak D match, TRBD2 (6 bases). V shed 2 bases and J shed 2 bases, with 12 bases lying between them. The CDR3 totals 15 residues. The V gene's germline CDR1 is SGDLS and CDR2 YYNGEE. This CDR3 is CASSVSGRDTDTQYF. CDR3 nucleotides: TGTGCCAGCAGCGTCTCGGGGCGGGACACAGATACGCAGTATTTT. The full variable domain, in which reference TRBV9 and TRBJ2-3 provide the parts outside the CDR3, is DSGVTQTPKHLITATGQRVTLRCSPRSGDLSVYWYQQSLDQGLQFLIQYYNGEERAKGNILERFSAQQFPDLHSELNLSSLELGDSALYFCASSVSGRDTDTQYFGPGTRLTVL.

The rearrangement uses TRBV7-2 and TRBJ1-6; 9 nucleotides align to TRBD1. CDR3 length: 16 residues. Per the germline V gene, CDR1 is SGHTA and CDR2 is FQGNSA. J gave up 7 bases and V 2 bases, and 6 bases lay outside the gene matches. Here the CDR3 reads CASSLLTGGLNSPLHF. The CDR3 DNA is TGTGCCAGCAGCTTATTGACAGGGGGTTTGAATTCACCCCTCCACTTT.

V is TRBV6-5 and J is TRBJ2-7; D unclear. From germline, CDR1 is MNHEY and CDR2 SVGAGI. The V end was cut by 8 bases, the J end by 0 bases, with 5 bases between. The CDR3 is made up of 11 amino acids. CDR3 residues: CASWLSYEQYF. Written as DNA, the CDR3 is TGTGCCAGCTGGCTCTCCTACGAGCAGTACTTC.

The rearrangement uses TRBV3-1 (or the pseudogene TRBV3-2) and TRBJ2-7; D gene unclear. Per the germline V gene, CDR1 is LGHDT and CDR2 is YNNKEL (reference sequence). This CDR3 comprises 12 residues. V was pared by 3 bases and J by 4 bases, with 7 bases between. Here the CDR3 reads CASSQVGYEQYF. Written as DNA, the CDR3 is TGTGCCAGCAGCCAGGTAGGATACGAGCAGTACTTC.

V usage is TRBV2 and J usage is TRBJ1-5; D possibly corresponds to TRBD1 (6 bases). The CDR3 extends over 13 amino acids. Trimming took 10 bases from V and 3 from J, leaving 13 bases between them. CDR1 is SNHLY and CDR2 is FYNNEI in the germline V gene. CDR3 DNA: TGTGCCATACAGGGTGGTCCCAATCAGCCCCAGCATTTT. This codes for CAIQGGPNQPQHF.

This clone was seen a single time. The V gene is TRBV30, the J gene TRBJ2-2; no reliable D call. This CDR3 comprises 13 residues. Germline V lookup: CDR1 GTSNPN, CDR2 SVGIG (reference sequence). V lost 5 bases and J lost 4, with 11 bases in between. The CDR3 here is CAWGQAITGELFF. CDR3 DNA: TGTGCCTGGGGTCAGGCCATCACCGGGGAGCTGTTTTTT.

V and J are TRBV4-1 and TRBJ2-1; 7 nucleotides align to TRBD1. Germline V gene lookup returns CDR1 MGHRA and CDR2 YSYEKL. The V segment lost 8 bases and the J segment 6 bases; nucleotides outside the gene matches: 22. The CDR3 has 18 amino acids. CDR3 loop: CASSPRDSQLGGGNEQFF. CDR3 DNA: TGCGCCAGCTCTCCTCGGGACAGTCAATTGGGTGGAGGCAATGAGCAGTTCTTC.

V is TRBV28 and J is TRBJ1-5, with no clear D. Germline values: CDR1 MDHEN, CDR2 SYDVKM. With 5 bases removed from V and 0 bases from J, the gap between germline ends came to 11 bases. This CDR3 has 15 amino acids. The CDR3 region has the DNA TGTGCCAGCAGTGGGAAGGGAAATAGCAATCAGCCCCAGCATTTT. Translated, it gives CASSGKGNSNQPQHF.

This chain uses TRBV5-5 with TRBJ1-1, with unresolved D. The germline V gene encodes CDR1 SGHKS and CDR2 YYEKEE (reference sequence). The CDR3 contains 16 residues. V lost 0 bases and J 4 bases, leaving 16 bases between the germline ends. CDR3 coding DNA: TGTGCCAGCAGCTTGGATTCCCAGTGGGGTGCCACTGAAGCTTTCTTT. Protein: CASSLDSQWGATEAFF.

The CDR3 spells CASRRGSEAFF. The DNA for the CDR3 is TGTGCCAGCAGGAGGGGTTCTGAAGCTTTCTTT. The rearrangement uses TRBV27 and TRBJ1-1; TRBD1 is a possible D gene (5 bases). With 6 bases removed from V and 6 bases from J, the gap between germline ends came to 8 bases. Germline V lookup: CDR1 MNHEY, CDR2 SMNVEV (reference sequence). CDR3 length: 11 amino acids.

The V gene is TRBV4-1, the J gene TRBJ2-7; the D gene is possibly TRBD2 (6 bases). The germline CDR1 and CDR2 sequences are MGHRA and YSYEKL. This CDR3 spans 15 amino acids. The V end was cut by 4 bases, the J end by 2 bases, with 15 bases between. The CDR3 protein is CASSLSPGDAYEQYF. In DNA, the CDR3 is TGCGCCAGCAGCCTATCCCCGGGGGATGCCTACGAGCAGTACTTC.